These T cell receptor beta chains were read from a single sample in a study of control samples from healthy donors and cancer patients. Sequenced by immunoSEQ multiplex PCR; TCRdb stores in-frame clones only, minus some. The table includes fewer than 200,000 clones, 70% to 90% detected once. The sample comprised blood. The receptors here all came from a man in his thirties or forties in good health. Each CDR3 is given with its conserved first and last residue. The D gene is left open where the match is weak. Clone size is given for some rows only: seen once, a few or many times, or a class if the clone is expanded.

abundance	d_gene	v_gene	j_gene	CDR3aa	CDR3nt
.	.	TRBV19	TRBJ2-7	CASSSQERGEQYF	TGTGCCAGTAGTTCCCAGGAAAGGGGCGAGCAGTACTTC
.	TRBD2	TRBV30	TRBJ2-7	CAWSSGNSYEQYF	TGTGCCTGGAGTAGCGGGAACTCCTACGAGCAGTACTTC
.	TRBD1	TRBV4-2	TRBJ2-1	CASSPAQSQGAKNEQFF	TGTGCCAGCAGCCCAGCACAATCACAGGGGGCCAAGAATGAGCAGTTCTTC
.	.	TRBV9	TRBJ1-1	CASSARGDTEAFF	TGTGCCAGCAGCGCACGTGGGGACACTGAAGCTTTCTTT
.	TRBD1	TRBV2	TRBJ1-2	CASARDRAPGYTF	TGTGCCAGCGCCCGGGACAGGGCCCCCGGCTACACCTTC
.	TRBD1	TRBV4-3	TRBJ1-2	CASSPGTASNYGYTF	TGCGCCAGCAGCCCCGGGACAGCTTCTAACTATGGCTACACCTTC
.	.	TRBV27	TRBJ1-3	CASKRNGQGRDTIYF	TGTGCCAGCAAAAGAAATGGGCAGGGTCGGGACACCATATATTTT
.	.	TRBV30	TRBJ1-2	CAWSAGENYGYTF	TGTGCCTGGAGTGCGGGCGAGAACTATGGCTACACCTTC
once	.	TRBV25-1	TRBJ2-5	CASLSRRETQYF	TGTGCCAGCCTATCGCGTAGGGAGACCCAGTACTTC
.	.	TRBV2	TRBJ1-6	CASKGAYNSPLHF	TGTGCCAGCAAAGGAGCCTATAATTCACCCCTCCACTTT
.	.	TRBV25-1	TRBJ2-1	CASSVLGAQFYNEQFF	TGTGCCAGCAGTGTCTTAGGTGCTCAATTCTACAATGAGCAGTTCTTC
.	TRBD1	TRBV7-3	TRBJ2-7	CASSVSGTEFYEQYF	TGTGCCAGCAGCGTCTCCGGGACAGAGTTCTACGAGCAGTACTTC
.	.	TRBV28	TRBJ2-2	CASSLSTGELFF	TGTGCCAGCAGTTTAAGCACCGGGGAGCTGTTTTTT
.	.	TRBV5-1	TRBJ1-1	CASSPGVAEAFF	TGCGCCAGCAGCCCTGGGGTGGCTGAAGCTTTCTTT
.	.	TRBV10-3	TRBJ2-7	CAISGGGRGYEQYF	TGTGCCATCAGTGGGGGAGGAAGGGGATACGAGCAGTACTTC
.	TRBD2	TRBV13	TRBJ2-7	CASSPPAGEGNYEQYF	TGTGCCAGCAGCCCCCCAGCGGGAGAGGGTAACTACGAGCAGTACTTC
.	.	TRBV6-2/TRBV6-3	TRBJ2-7	CASRRAPPSSYEQYF	TGTGCCAGCCGCCGGGCCCCTCCTAGCTCCTACGAGCAGTACTTC
.	.	TRBV6-2/TRBV6-3	TRBJ2-7	CASSFPLTGTDEQYF	TGTGCCAGCAGTTTTCCCCTGACAGGAACGGACGAGCAGTACTTC
few	TRBD1	TRBV11-2	TRBJ1-6	CASSLGAGGKDSPLHF	TGTGCCAGCAGCTTAGGGGCAGGGGGTAAGGATTCACCCCTCCACTTT
once	.	TRBV10-1	TRBJ2-5	CASSEQVGGETQYF	TGCGCCAGCAGTGAACAGGTTGGAGGGGAGACCCAGTACTTC
.	TRBD2	TRBV5-1	TRBJ2-1	CASSLAGGKGNEQFF	TGCGCCAGCAGCTTAGCGGGAGGGAAAGGGAATGAGCAGTTCTTC
.	.	TRBV15	TRBJ2-5	CATSSGDFLGTQYF	TGTGCCACCAGCAGTGGGGACTTTCTGGGGACCCAGTACTTC
.	.	TRBV5-1	TRBJ2-1	CASSLGGYEQFF	TGCGCCAGCAGCTTGGGAGGGTATGAGCAGTTCTTC
.	.	TRBV7-8	TRBJ2-7	CASSKEFDYIYEQYF	TGTGCCAGCAGCAAGGAGTTCGATTATATCTACGAGCAGTACTTC
.	TRBD2	TRBV19	TRBJ2-1	CASKVEGGLAGGRDNEQFF	TGTGCCAGTAAAGTGGAAGGTGGACTAGCGGGGGGCCGGGACAATGAGCAGTTCTTC
.	.	TRBV5-1	TRBJ2-7	CASSLDRLKSYEQYF	TGCGCCAGCAGCTTGGACAGGTTGAAGTCCTACGAGCAGTACTTC
.	TRBD2	TRBV24-1	TRBJ2-2	CATRRGAVGELFF	TGTGCCACCAGGCGGGGGGCGGTCGGGGAGCTGTTTTTT
.	.	TRBV4-2	TRBJ2-2	CASSLSSGLAANTGELFF	TGTGCCAGCAGCCTATCGTCTGGGCTAGCCGCGAACACCGGGGAGCTGTTTTTT
.	.	TRBV10-2	TRBJ2-7	CASKADKAYEQYF	TGCGCCAGCAAGGCAGATAAAGCCTACGAGCAGTACTTC
.	TRBD2	TRBV9	TRBJ2-1	CASSVTSGNPTGYNEQFF	TGTGCCAGCAGCGTAACTAGCGGGAACCCTACCGGTTACAATGAGCAGTTCTTC
.	TRBD2	TRBV4-1	TRBJ2-2	CASSHGTSGGALAGELFF	TGCGCCAGCAGCCACGGGACTAGCGGGGGGGCCTTAGCCGGGGAGCTGTTTTTT
.	.	TRBV4-1	TRBJ2-7	CASSRAAQPVSYEQYF	TGCGCCAGCAGCCGGGCAGCTCAACCCGTTTCCTACGAGCAGTACTTC
.	.	TRBV6-5	TRBJ1-4	CASSSLGFQAGKLFF	TGTGCCAGCAGTTCCTTGGGGTTTCAGGCTGGGAAACTGTTTTTT
.	.	TRBV3-1/TRBV3-2	TRBJ1-3	CASQEYSGNTIYF	TGTGCCAGCCAGGAATATTCTGGAAACACCATATATTTT
.	.	TRBV7-9	TRBJ1-1	CASSKSPGDTEAFF	TGTGCCAGCAGCAAAAGCCCCGGGGACACTGAAGCTTTCTTT
.	.	TRBV5-4	TRBJ2-2	CASSFDPLVTGELFF	TGTGCCAGCAGCTTTGACCCCCTAGTCACCGGGGAGCTGTTTTTT
.	.	TRBV27	TRBJ1-5	CASSKLRDGISNQPQHF	TGTGCCAGCAGTAAACTCCGGGACGGTATTAGCAATCAGCCCCAGCATTTT
once	TRBD2	TRBV6-5	TRBJ2-5	CASSYAGGETQYF	TGTGCCAGCAGTTACGCGGGGGGGGAGACCCAGTACTTC
.	.	TRBV28	TRBJ2-1	CASSLWQGMANEQFF	TGTGCCAGCAGTTTATGGCAGGGAATGGCGAATGAGCAGTTCTTC
.	.	TRBV5-4	TRBJ2-3	CASSPSLVTDTQYF	TGTGCCAGCAGCCCCTCTTTGGTTACCGATACGCAGTATTTT
once	.	TRBV27	TRBJ2-3	CASTYPGGTQYF	TGTGCCAGCACCTATCCTGGGGGGACGCAGTATTTT
.	TRBD2	TRBV11-2	TRBJ2-1	CASSLLAGDYNEQFF	TGTGCCAGCAGCCTCCTAGCGGGCGATTACAATGAGCAGTTCTTC
.	.	TRBV5-6	TRBJ1-1	CASSLGNREAFF	TGTGCCAGCAGCTTGGGGAATCGGGAAGCTTTCTTT
.	.	TRBV3-1/TRBV3-2	TRBJ1-3	CASSRTDSGNTIYF	TGTGCCAGCAGCCGCACAGACTCTGGAAACACCATATATTTT
.	.	TRBV14	TRBJ1-5	CASSLQGDQPQHF	TGTGCCAGCAGTTTGCAGGGTGATCAGCCCCAGCATTTT
.	.	TRBV2	TRBJ1-4	CASSERQGWTNEKLFF	TGTGCCAGCAGTGAAAGGCAGGGGTGGACTAATGAAAAACTGTTTTTT
.	.	TRBV18	TRBJ1-2	CASSPALSTKGHYGYTF	TGTGCCAGCTCACCGGCCCTTTCAACTAAGGGTCACTATGGCTACACCTTC
.	.	TRBV6-2/TRBV6-3	TRBJ1-2	CASSYPRRIVGGGYTF	TGTGCCAGCAGTTACCCCCGGAGGATCGTTGGGGGTGGCTACACCTTC
once	.	TRBV29-1	TRBJ2-1	CLLIENNEQFF	TGTTTGTTAATTGAGAACAATGAGCAGTTCTTC